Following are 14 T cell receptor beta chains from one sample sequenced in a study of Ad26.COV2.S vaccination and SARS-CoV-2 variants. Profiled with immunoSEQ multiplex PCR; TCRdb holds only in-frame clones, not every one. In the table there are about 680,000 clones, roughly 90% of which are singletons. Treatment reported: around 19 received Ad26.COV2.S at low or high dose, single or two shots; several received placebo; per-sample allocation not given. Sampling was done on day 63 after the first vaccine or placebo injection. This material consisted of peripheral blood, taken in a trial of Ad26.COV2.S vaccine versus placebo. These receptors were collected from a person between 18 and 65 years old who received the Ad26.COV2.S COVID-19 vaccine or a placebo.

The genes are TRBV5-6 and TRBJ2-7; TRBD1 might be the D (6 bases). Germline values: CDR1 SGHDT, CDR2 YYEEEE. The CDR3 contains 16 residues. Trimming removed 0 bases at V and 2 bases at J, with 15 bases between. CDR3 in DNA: TGTGCCAGCAGCTTGGATGCAGGGGTCCCCACCTACGAGCAGTACTTC. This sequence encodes CASSLDAGVPTYEQYF. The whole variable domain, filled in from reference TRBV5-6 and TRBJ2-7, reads DAGVTQSPTHLIKTRGQQVTLRCSPKSGHDTVSWYQQALGQGPQFIFQYYEEEERQRGNFPDRFSGHQFPNYSSELNVNALLLGDSALYLCASSLDAGVPTYEQYFGPGTRLTVT.

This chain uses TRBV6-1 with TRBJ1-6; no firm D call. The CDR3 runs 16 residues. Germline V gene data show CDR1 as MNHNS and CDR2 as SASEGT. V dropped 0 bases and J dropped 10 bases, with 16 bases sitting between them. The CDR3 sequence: CASSEALRQGASPLHF. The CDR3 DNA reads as TGTGCCAGCAGTGAAGCGCTTCGACAAGGCGCATCACCCCTCCACTTT.

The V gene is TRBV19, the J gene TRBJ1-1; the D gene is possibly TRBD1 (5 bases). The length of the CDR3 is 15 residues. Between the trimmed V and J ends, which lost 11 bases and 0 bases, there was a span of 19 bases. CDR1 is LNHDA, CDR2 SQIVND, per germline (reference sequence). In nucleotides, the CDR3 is TGTGCCTGTGATTGGGGGTACGGAATGAACACTGAAGCTTTCTTT. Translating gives CACDWGYGMNTEAFF.

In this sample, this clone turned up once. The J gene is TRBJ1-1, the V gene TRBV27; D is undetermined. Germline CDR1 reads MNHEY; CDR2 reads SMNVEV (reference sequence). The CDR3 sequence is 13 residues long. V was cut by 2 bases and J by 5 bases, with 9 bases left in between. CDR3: CASSLARGTEAFF. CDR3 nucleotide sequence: TGTGCCAGCAGTTTAGCGCGGGGTACTGAAGCTTTCTTT.

CDR3 bases: TGTGCCAGCGGATCCTCGGGAGGGACAGGGGCCTACGAGCAGTACTTC. Protein product: CASGSSGGTGAYEQYF. The chain employs TRBV7-9 and TRBJ2-7; 10 bases align to TRBD1. This CDR3 contains 16 residues. Germline lookup yields CDR1 SEHNR and CDR2 FQNEAQ (reference sequence). V shed 8 bases and J 2 bases; nucleotides not matched to a gene: 12. The whole variable domain, filled in from reference TRBV7-9 and TRBJ2-7, reads DTGVSQNPRHKITKRGQNVTFRCDPISEHNRLYWYRQTLGQGPEFLTYFQNEAQLEKSRLLSDRFSAERPKGSFSTLEIQRTEQGDSAMYLCASGSSGGTGAYEQYFGPGTRLTVT.

The CDR3 nucleotides are TGTGCCATCAATACCGGGACGGGGACCTACAATGAGCAGTTCTTC. Translated, it gives CAINTGTGTYNEQFF. The chain carries TRBV6-5 and TRBJ2-1, with D tentatively TRBD1 or TRBD2 (5 bases each). The CDR3 is made up of 15 amino acids. Germline CDR1 and CDR2: MNHEY and SVGAGI. V was cut by 10 bases and J by 2 bases, with 18 bases left in between.

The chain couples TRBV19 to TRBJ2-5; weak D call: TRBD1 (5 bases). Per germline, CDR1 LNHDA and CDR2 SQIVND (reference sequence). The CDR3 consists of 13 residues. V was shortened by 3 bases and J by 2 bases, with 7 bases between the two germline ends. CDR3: CASSMPGQETQYF. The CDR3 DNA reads TGTGCCAGTAGTATGCCAGGGCAAGAGACCCAGTACTTC.

CDR3 DNA: TGTGCCAGCAGCCAGTTGACAGTCTCCTACGAGCAGTACTTC. It codes for CASSQLTVSYEQYF. This chain connects TRBV6-1 to TRBJ2-7, with D possibly matching TRBD1 (5 bases). Per the germline V gene, CDR1 is MNHNS and CDR2 is SASEGT. The CDR3 consists of 14 residues. Deletions cut 6 bases from V and 0 bases from J, with 12 bases between.

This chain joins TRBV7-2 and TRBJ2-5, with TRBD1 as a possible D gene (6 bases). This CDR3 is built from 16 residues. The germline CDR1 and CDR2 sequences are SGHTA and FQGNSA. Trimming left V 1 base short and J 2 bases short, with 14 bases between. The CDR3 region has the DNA TGTGCCAGCAGCTTAGGAGGGACAATACTTCAAGAGACCCAGTACTTC. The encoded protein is CASSLGGTILQETQYF.

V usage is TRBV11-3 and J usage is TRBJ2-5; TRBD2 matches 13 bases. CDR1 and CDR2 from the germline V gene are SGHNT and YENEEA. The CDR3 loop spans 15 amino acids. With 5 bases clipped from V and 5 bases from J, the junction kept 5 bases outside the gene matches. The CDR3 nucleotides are TGTGCCAGCAGCCCGGGGACTAGCGGGGACGAGACCCAGTACTTC. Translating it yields CASSPGTSGDETQYF.

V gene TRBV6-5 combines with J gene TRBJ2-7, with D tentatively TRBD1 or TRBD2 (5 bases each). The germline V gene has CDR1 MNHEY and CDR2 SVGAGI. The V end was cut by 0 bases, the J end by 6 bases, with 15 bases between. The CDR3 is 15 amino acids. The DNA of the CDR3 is TGTGCCAGCAGTTACTCAGAGGGGAGAAGTTCCGAGCAGTACTTC. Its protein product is CASSYSEGRSSEQYF.

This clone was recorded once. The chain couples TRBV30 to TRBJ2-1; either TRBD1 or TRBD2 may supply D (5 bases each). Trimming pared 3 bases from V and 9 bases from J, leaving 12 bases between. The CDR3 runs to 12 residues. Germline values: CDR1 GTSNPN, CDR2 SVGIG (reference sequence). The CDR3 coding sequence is TGTGCCTGGAGGGGGGTGGGGACTGAGCAGTTCTTC. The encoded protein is CAWRGVGTEQFF.

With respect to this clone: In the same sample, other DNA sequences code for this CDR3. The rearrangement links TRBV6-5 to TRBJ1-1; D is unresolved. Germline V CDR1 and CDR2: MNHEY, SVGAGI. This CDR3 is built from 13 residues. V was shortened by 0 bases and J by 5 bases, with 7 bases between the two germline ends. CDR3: CASSYSKGTEAFF. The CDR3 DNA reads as TGTGCCAGCAGTTACTCGAAGGGTACTGAAGCTTTCTTT.

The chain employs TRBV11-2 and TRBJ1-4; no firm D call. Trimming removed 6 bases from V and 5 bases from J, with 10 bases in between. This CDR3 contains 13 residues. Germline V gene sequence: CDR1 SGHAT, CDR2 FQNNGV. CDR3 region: CASSSRLNEKLFF. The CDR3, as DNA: TGTGCCAGCAGTTCCCGGCTGAATGAAAAACTGTTTTTT.